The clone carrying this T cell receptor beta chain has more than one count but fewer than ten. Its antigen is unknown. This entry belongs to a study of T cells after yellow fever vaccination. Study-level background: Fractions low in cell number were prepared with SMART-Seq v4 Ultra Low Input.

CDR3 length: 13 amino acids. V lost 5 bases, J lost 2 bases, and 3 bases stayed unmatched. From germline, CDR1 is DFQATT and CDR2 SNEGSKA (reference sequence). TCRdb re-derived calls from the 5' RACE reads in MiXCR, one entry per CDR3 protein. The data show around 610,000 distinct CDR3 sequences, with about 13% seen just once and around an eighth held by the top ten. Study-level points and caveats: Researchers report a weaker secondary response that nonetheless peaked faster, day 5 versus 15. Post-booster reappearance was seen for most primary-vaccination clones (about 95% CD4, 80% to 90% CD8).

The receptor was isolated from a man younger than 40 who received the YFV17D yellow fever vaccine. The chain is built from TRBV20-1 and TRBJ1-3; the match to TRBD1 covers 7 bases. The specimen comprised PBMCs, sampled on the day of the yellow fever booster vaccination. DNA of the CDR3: TGCAGTGCTCCGCAGGGGGCTGGAAACACCATATATTTT. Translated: CSAPQGAGNTIYF.